This T cell receptor (beta chain) derives from a study of blood T cells in healthy people across ages. Together with a sample-barcoded 5' primer, a J-beta primer mix was included in a second PCR lasting roughly 6 to 12 cycles. TCRdb reanalysed the 5' RACE reads using MiXCR and keeps one entry per CDR3 protein. The table has 450,000 to 600,000 distinct CDR3 sequences, 27% seen once. Donors were systemically healthy Caucasian individuals from Russia aged roughly 6 to 100 years. Every sample gave at least 5.5 micrograms of total RNA when it was extracted. This sample also belongs to another study, concerning T cells of mothers and their children. From that second work: Mothers yielded over 10 million CDR3 reads, children some 2.8 million each.

Sequenced sample: blood. The clonotype was recovered from a boy between 2 and 10 years old in good health.

The CDR3 DNA reads as TGTGCCATCAGTGGCGGAGGGGGTGGCGAAAAACTGTTTTTT. It codes for CAISGGGGGEKLFF. The J gene is TRBJ1-4, the V gene TRBV10-3, with D maybe TRBD1 (6 bases). This CDR3 is built from 14 residues. Trimming stripped 4 bases from V and 8 bases from J, with 14 bases between. In germline, CDR1 is ENHRY, CDR2 SYGVKD.